This entry lists 9 T cell receptor beta chains sequenced from one sample in a study of blood T cell repertoires in COVID-19. Measured with immunoSEQ multiplex PCR; TCRdb has only the in-frame clones, and not every one. The data contain 50,000 to 70,000 clones, 70% to 90% of them singletons. Sequenced material: peripheral blood. The source of these receptors is a man in his fifties or sixties with active COVID-19.

The chain couples TRBV12-2 to TRBJ1-4; TRBD1, the table's D call, was not compared with the DNA. TRBV12-2 is classified as a pseudogene. The CDR3 covers 18 residues. CDR3 DNA: TGTGCAAGTCGCCCAGGGCACAGCCTTGTTTCAACTAATGAAAAACTGTTTTTT. It encodes CASRPGHSLVSTNEKLFF.

This chain uses TRBV11-3 with TRBJ2-1; 8 positions match TRBD1. Per the germline V gene, CDR1 is SGHNT and CDR2 is YENEEA. The ends lost 0 bases at V and 5 bases at J; junction bases unmatched: 3. The CDR3 loop spans 15 amino acids. This CDR3 reads CASSLEQGVDNEQFF. The CDR3, as DNA: TGTGCCAGCAGCTTAGAACAGGGGGTTGACAATGAGCAGTTCTTC. The whole variable domain, remainder taken from reference TRBV11-3 and TRBJ2-1, is EAGVVQSPRYKIIEKKQPVAFWCNPISGHNTLYWYLQNLGQGPELLIRYENEEAVDDSQLPKDRFSAERLKGVDSTLKIQPAELGDSAVYLCASSLEQGVDNEQFFGPGTRLTVL.

The J gene is TRBJ2-3, the V gene TRBV9, with TRBD1 identical over 11 bases. Trimming removed 3 bases from V and 3 bases from J; junction bases left unmatched: 6. The CDR3 length is 16 residues. The germline V gene encodes CDR1 SGDLS and CDR2 YYNGEE. The CDR3 nucleotides are TGTGCCAGCAGCGCAGGACAGGGGGCGCCGACAGATACGCAGTATTTT. It is translated as CASSAGQGAPTDTQYF.

This chain uses TRBV11-2 with TRBJ1-2; 10 bases are shared with TRBD1. Germline lookup yields CDR1 SGHAT and CDR2 FQNNGV. CDR3 length: 17 residues. The J segment lost 6 bases and the V segment lost 3 bases, leaving 13 bases of the junction unmatched. In DNA, the CDR3 is TGTGCCAGCAGCTTTAGGGACAGGGGAGGAGTAAAAGATGGCTACACCTTC. It is translated as CASSFRDRGGVKDGYTF.

J is TRBJ2-1 and V is TRBV5-4; 8 bases match TRBD2. Germline V gene data show CDR1 as SGHNT and CDR2 as YYREEE (reference sequence). CDR3 length: 15 amino acids. Losses at the gene ends were 1 base for V and 7 bases for J; bases not matched to a gene: 7. The CDR3 nucleotides read TGTGCCAGCAGCTTGTCAGCGGGAGTTCAAAATGAGCAGTTCTTC. Protein: CASSLSAGVQNEQFF.

This clone was observed a handful of times. This sequence joins TRBV5-6 and TRBJ2-2; 8 nucleotides line up with TRBD2. The V gene end was trimmed by 5 bases and the J gene end by 7 bases; junction bases not matched to a gene: 10. CDR3 size: 15 residues. From germline, CDR1 is SGHDT and CDR2 YYEEEE. The CDR3 DNA follows: TGTGCCAGCAGAGTGGGGCTAGCGGGCGTCGGGGAGCTGTTTTTT. It encodes CASRVGLAGVGELFF.

The table lists this clone with a count of one. V gene TRBV5-1 combines with J gene TRBJ2-7, with TRBD1 matching over 7 bases. Germline lookup yields CDR1 SGHRS and CDR2 YFSETQ. This CDR3 contains 16 residues. The J segment lost 5 bases and the V segment lost 2 bases, leaving 13 bases of the junction unmatched. The CDR3 nucleotides read TGCGCCAGCAGCTTAACAGGGGTCCTTAAAGTGGACGAGCAGTACTTC. This sequence encodes CASSLTGVLKVDEQYF. Using reference TRBV5-1 and TRBJ2-7 for the parts outside the CDR3, the full variable domain is KAGVTQTPRYLIKTRGQQVTLSCSPISGHRSVSWYQQTPGQGLQFLFEYFSETQRNKGNFPGRFSGRQFSNSRSEMNVSTLELGDSALYLCASSLTGVLKVDEQYFGPGTRLTVT.

This clone came up a few times. The gene calls are TRBV4-2 and TRBJ2-7, with a possible D match to TRBD2 (5 bases). Trimming removed 1 base from V and 2 bases from J, with 9 bases in between. The CDR3 contains 14 residues. CDR1 and CDR2 from the germline V gene are LGHNA and YNFKEQ. CDR3: CASSQVGGAYEQYF. The CDR3 nucleotides read TGTGCCAGCAGCCAAGTAGGAGGAGCCTACGAGCAGTACTTC.

V is TRBV7-2 and J is TRBJ2-3; D unclear. Germline V gene sequence: CDR1 SGHTA, CDR2 FQGNSA. The germline V and J ends were trimmed by 5 bases and 1 base, with 13 bases remaining between them. The CDR3 is 15 residues long. The CDR3 loop reads CASSPNGIGTDTQYF. The CDR3 nucleotides are TGTGCCAGCAGCCCTAACGGTATAGGCACAGATACGCAGTATTTT.